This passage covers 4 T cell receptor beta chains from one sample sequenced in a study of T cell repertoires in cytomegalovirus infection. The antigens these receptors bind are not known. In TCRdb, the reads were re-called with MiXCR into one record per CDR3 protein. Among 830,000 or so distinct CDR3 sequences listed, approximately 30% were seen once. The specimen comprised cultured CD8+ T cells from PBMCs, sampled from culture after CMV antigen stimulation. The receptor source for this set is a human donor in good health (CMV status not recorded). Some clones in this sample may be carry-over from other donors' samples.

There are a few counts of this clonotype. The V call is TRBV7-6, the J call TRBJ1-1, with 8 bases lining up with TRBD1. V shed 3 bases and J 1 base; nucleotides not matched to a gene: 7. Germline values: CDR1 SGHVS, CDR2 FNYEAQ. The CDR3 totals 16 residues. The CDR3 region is CASSFPSRGPNTEAFF. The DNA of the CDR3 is TGTGCCAGCAGCTTTCCAAGCAGGGGGCCGAACACTGAAGCTTTCTTT.

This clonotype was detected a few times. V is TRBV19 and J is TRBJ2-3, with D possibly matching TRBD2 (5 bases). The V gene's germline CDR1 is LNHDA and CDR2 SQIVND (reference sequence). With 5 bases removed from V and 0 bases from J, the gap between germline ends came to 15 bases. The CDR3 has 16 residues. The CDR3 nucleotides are TGTGCCAGTAGTGGAACGGGGAGTACTAGCACAGATACGCAGTATTTT. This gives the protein CASSGTGSTSTDTQYF. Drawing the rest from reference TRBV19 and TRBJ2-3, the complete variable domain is DGGITQSPKYLFRKEGQNVTLSCEQNLNHDAMYWYRQDPGQGLRLIYYSQIVNDFQKGDIAEGYSVSREKKESFPLTVTSAQKNPTAFYLCASSGTGSTSTDTQYFGPGTRLTVL.

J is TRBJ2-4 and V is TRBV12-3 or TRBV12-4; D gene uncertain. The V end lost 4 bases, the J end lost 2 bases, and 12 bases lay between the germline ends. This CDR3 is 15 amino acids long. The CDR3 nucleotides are TGTGCCAGCAGTTCAGAGACTGAGACCAAAAACATTCAGTACTTC. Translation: CASSSETETKNIQYF.

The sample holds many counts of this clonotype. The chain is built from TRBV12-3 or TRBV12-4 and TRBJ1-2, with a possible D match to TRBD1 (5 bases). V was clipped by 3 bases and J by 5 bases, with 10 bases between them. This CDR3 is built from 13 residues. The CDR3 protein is CASSFGAAYGYTF. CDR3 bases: TGTGCCAGCAGTTTCGGGGCTGCGTATGGCTACACCTTC.